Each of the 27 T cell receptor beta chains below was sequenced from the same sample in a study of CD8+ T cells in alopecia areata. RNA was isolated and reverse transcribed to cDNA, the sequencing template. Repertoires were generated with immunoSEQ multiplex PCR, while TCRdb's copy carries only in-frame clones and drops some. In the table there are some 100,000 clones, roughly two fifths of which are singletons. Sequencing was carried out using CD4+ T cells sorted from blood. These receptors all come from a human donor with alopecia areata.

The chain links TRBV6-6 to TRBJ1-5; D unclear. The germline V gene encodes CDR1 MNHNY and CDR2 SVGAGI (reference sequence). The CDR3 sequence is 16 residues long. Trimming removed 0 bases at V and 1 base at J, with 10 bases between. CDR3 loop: CASSYSTGVSNQPQHF. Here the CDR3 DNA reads TGTGCCAGCAGTTACTCGACTGGGGTGAGCAATCAGCCCCAGCATTTT.

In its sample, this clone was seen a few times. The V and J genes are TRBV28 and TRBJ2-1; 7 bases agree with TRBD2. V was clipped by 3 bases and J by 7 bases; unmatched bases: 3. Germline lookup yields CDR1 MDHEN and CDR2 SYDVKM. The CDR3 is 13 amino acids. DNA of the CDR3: TGTGCCAGCAGTTTTGGCGGGAGAAATGAGCAGTTCTTC. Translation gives CASSFGGRNEQFF.

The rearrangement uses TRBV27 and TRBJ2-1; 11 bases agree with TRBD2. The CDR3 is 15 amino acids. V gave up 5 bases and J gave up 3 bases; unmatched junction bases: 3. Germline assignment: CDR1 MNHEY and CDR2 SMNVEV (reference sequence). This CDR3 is CASSPLAGGYNEQFF. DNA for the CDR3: TGTGCCAGCAGTCCCCTAGCGGGAGGCTACAATGAGCAGTTCTTC.

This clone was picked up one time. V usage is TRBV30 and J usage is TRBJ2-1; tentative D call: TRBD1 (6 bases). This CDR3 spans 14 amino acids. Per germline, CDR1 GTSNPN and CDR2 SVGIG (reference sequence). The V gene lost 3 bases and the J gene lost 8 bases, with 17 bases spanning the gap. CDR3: CAWRARGPLYEQFF. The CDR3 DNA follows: TGTGCCTGGAGGGCCAGGGGACCCTTATATGAGCAGTTCTTC.

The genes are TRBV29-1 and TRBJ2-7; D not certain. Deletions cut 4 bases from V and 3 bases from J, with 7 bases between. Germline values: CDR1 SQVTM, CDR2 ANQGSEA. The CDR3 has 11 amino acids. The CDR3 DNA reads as TGCAGCGTTGTTGAGAACTACGAGCAGTACTTC. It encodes CSVVENYEQYF.

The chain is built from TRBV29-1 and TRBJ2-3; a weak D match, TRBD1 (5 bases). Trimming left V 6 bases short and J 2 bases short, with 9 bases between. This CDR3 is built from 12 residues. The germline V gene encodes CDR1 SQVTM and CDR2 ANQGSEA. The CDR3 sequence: CSVKTATDTQYF. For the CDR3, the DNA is TGCAGCGTAAAGACAGCCACAGATACGCAGTATTTT.

Here the CDR3 reads CASSSAATNTGELFF. Here the CDR3 DNA reads TGTGCCAGCAGCTCCGCGGCAACGAACACCGGGGAGCTGTTTTTT. V and J are TRBV7-2 and TRBJ2-2; D unresolved. V was pared by 4 bases and J by 0 bases, with 9 bases between. The CDR3 totals 15 residues. Germline loops: CDR1 SGHTA, CDR2 FQGNSA.

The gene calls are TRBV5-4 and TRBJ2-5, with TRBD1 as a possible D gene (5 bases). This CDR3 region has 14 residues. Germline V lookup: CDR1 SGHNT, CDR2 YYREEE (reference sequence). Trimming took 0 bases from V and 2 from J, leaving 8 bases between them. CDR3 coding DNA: TGTGCCAGCAGCTTGGGAGGACAACAAGAGACCCAGTACTTC. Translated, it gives CASSLGGQQETQYF.

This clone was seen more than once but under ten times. The CDR3 region is CASSRPGGAGGTDTQYF. The CDR3 coding sequence is TGCGCCAGCAGCCGCCCGGGAGGGGCAGGGGGCACAGATACGCAGTATTTT. This chain connects TRBV23-1 to TRBJ2-3, with TRBD2 identical over 8 bases. TRBV23-1 is classed as an ORF, of uncertain function. V lost 6 bases to trimming and J lost 1 base; unmatched junction nucleotides: 12. CDR3 length equals 17 residues.

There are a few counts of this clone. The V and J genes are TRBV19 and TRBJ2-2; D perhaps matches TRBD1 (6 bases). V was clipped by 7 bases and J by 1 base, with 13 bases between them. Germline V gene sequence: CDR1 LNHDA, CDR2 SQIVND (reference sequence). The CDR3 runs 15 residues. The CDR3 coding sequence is TGTGCCAGTAACCAAGGACAGTTGAACACCGGGGAGCTGTTTTTT. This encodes CASNQGQLNTGELFF.

CDR3 loop: CASSLWDRPSTMNTEAFF. In DNA form, the CDR3 reads TGTGCCAGCAGTTTATGGGACAGGCCATCCACCATGAACACTGAAGCTTTCTTT. The chain links TRBV28 to TRBJ1-1, with 7 bases aligning to TRBD1. V shed 0 bases, J shed 0 bases, and the junction held 10 bases outside the gene matches. The CDR3 sequence is 18 residues long. Germline V lookup: CDR1 MDHEN, CDR2 SYDVKM.

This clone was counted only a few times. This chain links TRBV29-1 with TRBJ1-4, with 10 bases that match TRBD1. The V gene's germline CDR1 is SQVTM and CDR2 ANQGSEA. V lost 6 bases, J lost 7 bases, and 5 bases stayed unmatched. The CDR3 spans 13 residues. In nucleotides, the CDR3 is TGCAGCGTAATCCGGGACAGGGGTGAAAAACTGTTTTTT. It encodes CSVIRDRGEKLFF.

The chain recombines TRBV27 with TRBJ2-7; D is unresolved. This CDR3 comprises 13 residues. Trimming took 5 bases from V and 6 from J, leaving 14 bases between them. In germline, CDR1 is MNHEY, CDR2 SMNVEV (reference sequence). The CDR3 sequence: CASSTYLDPEQYF. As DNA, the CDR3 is TGTGCCAGCAGTACATACCTAGACCCCGAGCAGTACTTC.

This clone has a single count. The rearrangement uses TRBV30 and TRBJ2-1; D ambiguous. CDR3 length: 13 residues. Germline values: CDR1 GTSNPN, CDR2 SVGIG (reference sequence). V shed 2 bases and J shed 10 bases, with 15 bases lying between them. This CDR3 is CAWSLPHKAEQFF. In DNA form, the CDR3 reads TGTGCCTGGAGTCTCCCTCATAAGGCGGAGCAGTTCTTC.

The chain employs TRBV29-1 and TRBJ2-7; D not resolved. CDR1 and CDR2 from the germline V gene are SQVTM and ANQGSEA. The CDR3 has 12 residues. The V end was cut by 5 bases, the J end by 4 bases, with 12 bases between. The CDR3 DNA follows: TGCAGCGTTAGGGCCGACCATTACGAGCAGTACTTC. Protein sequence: CSVRADHYEQYF.

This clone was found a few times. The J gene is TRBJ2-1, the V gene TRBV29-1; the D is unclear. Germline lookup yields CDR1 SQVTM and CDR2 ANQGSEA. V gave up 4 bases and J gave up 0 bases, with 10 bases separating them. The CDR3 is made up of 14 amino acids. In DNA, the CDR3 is TGCAGCGTTGGTCGACGGATCTCCTACAATGAGCAGTTCTTC. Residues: CSVGRRISYNEQFF.

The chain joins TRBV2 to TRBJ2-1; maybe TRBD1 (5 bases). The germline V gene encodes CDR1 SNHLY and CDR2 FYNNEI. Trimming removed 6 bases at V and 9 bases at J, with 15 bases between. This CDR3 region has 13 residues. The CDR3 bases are TGTGCCAGCAGAACTTGGGGCTCGGTTGAGCAGTTCTTC. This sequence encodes CASRTWGSVEQFF.

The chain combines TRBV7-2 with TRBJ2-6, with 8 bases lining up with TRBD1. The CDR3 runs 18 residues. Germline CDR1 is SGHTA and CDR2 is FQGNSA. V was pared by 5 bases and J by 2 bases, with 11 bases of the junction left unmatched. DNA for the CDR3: TGTGCCAGCAGCGGAGCCGGACAGGGTATCGCTGGGGCCAACGTCCTGACTTTC. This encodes CASSGAGQGIAGANVLTF.

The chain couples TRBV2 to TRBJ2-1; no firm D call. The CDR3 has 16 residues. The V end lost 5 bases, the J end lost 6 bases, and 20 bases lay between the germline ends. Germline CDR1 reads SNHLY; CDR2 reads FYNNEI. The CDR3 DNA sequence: TGTGCCAGCAGTCCCCACGAAAGGGCCCGAGCCAATGAGCAGTTCTTC. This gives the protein CASSPHERARANEQFF.

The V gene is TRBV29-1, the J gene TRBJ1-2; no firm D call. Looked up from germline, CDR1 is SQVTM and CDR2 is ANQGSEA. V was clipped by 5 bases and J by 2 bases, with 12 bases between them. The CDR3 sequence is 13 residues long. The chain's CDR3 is CSVYTVRNYGYTF. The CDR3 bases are TGCAGCGTTTATACTGTAAGGAACTATGGCTACACCTTC.

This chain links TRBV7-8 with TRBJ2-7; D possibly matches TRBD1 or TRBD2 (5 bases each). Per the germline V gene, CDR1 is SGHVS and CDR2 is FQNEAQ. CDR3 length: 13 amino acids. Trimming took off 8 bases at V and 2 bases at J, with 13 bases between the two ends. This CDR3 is CASRAGAPYEQYF. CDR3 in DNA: TGTGCCAGCCGTGCCGGGGCCCCCTACGAGCAGTACTTC.

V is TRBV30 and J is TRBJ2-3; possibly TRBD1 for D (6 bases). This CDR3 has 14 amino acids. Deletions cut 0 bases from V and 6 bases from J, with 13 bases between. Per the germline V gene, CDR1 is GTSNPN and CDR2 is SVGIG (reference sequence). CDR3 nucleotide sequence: TGTGCCTGGAGTGTCTCCGTGAGGGGGGATACGCAGTATTTT. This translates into CAWSVSVRGDTQYF. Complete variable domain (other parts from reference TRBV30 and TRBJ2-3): SQTIHQWPATLVQPVGSPLSLECTVEGTSNPNLYWYRQAAGRGLQLLFYSVGIGQISSEVPQNLSASRPQDRQFILSSKKLLLSDSGFYLCAWSVSVRGDTQYFGPGTRLTVL.

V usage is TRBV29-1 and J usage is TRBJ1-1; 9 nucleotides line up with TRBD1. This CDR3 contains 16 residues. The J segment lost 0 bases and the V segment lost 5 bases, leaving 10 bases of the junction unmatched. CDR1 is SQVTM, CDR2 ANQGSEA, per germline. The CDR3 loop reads CSVYTGTGSVNTEAFF. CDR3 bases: TGCAGCGTTTATACCGGGACAGGGTCCGTGAACACTGAAGCTTTCTTT. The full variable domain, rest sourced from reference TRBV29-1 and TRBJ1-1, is SAVISQKPSRDICQRGTSLTIQCQVDSQVTMMFWYRQQPGQSLTLIATANQGSEATYESGFVIDKFPISRPNLTFSTLTVSNMSPEDSSIYLCSVYTGTGSVNTEAFFGQGTRLTVV.

This CDR3 is CASSSSTGNGNQPQHF. CDR3 coding DNA: TGTGCCAGCAGCTCCTCTACAGGGAATGGCAATCAGCCCCAGCATTTT. The chain links TRBV7-9 to TRBJ1-5, with D maybe TRBD1 (6 bases). Germline CDR1 and CDR2: SEHNR and FQNEAQ (reference sequence). The germline V and J ends were trimmed by 4 bases and 2 bases, with 15 bases remaining between them. This CDR3 has 16 amino acids.

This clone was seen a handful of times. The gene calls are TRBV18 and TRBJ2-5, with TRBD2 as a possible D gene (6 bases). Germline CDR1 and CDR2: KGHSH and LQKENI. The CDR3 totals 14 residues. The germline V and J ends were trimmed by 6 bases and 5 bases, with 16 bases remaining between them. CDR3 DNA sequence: TGTGCCAGCTCCACGAGAGCGGGCGGGGAGACCCAGTACTTC. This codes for CASSTRAGGETQYF.

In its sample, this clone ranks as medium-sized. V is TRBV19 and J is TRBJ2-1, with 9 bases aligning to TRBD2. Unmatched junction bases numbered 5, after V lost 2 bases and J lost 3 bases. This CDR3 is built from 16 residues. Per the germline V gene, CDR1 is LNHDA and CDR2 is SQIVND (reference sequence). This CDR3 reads CASSIRAGGIYNEQFF. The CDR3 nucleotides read TGTGCCAGTAGTATAAGGGCGGGGGGGATCTACAATGAGCAGTTCTTC.

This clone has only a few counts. The CDR3 loop reads CASSVSGGRETQYF. CDR3 nucleotide sequence: TGTGCCAGCAGTGTTAGCGGGGGTCGGGAGACCCAGTACTTC. The genes are TRBV6-5 and TRBJ2-5; 9 nucleotides match TRBD2. The CDR3 spans 14 residues. The trim removed 5 bases at V and 5 bases at J, leaving 6 bases unmatched. CDR1 and CDR2 (germline): MNHEY, SVGAGI.